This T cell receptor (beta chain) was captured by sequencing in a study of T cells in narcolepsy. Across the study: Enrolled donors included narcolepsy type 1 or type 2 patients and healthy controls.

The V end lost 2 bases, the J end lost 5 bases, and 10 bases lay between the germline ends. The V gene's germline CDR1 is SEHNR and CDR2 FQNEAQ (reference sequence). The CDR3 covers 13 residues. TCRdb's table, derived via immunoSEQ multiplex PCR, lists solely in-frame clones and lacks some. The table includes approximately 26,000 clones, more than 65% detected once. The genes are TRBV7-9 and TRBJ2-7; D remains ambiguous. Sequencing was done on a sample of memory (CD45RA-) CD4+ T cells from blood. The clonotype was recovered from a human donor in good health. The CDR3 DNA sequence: TGTGCCAGCAGCTTAAGTACTGGCGACGAGCAGTACTTC. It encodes CASSLSTGDEQYF. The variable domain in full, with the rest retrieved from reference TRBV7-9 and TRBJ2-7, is DTGVSQNPRHKITKRGQNVTFRCDPISEHNRLYWYRQTLGQGPEFLTYFQNEAQLEKSRLLSDRFSAERPKGSFSTLEIQRTEQGDSAMYLCASSLSTGDEQYFGPGTRLTVT.